This TCR beta chain stems from a study of Tregs in tolerant kidney transplant recipients. A note on this clone: Its antigen is not known.

Some clones are missing from TCRdb's copy, which holds only in-frame ones; the method was immunoSEQ multiplex PCR. The sample shows fewer than 70,000 clones, around 83% of them seen only once. Unstimulated Tregs (CD4+CD25+CD127-) and CD4+CD25- non-Tregs were sorted from PBMCs. Findings of the study overall: Activated donor B cell expansion appeared to reveal the most relevant donor-specific TCRbeta repertoire. Biological reproducibility was not directly addressed in this study. Findings come from small patient numbers and require larger validation.

Sequencing was performed on CD4+ T cells from blood. The receptor's source is a human donor in good health.

The CDR3 reads CASTLHWGSYNSPLHF. CDR3 coding DNA: TGTGCCAGCACCCTCCACTGGGGCTCCTATAATTCACCCCTCCACTTT. The rearrangement uses TRBV27 and TRBJ1-6; D call uncertain. The CDR3 covers 16 residues. The germline V and J ends were trimmed by 7 bases and 0 bases, with 13 bases remaining between them. The germline CDR1 and CDR2 sequences are MNHEY and SMNVEV (reference sequence).